The rows below give T cell receptor beta chains drawn from one sample of a study of technical replicates of blood from a handful of donors. Libraries were prepared by immunoSEQ multiplex PCR; TCRdb keeps only in-frame clonotypes and omits some of them. The sample has over 80,000 clones, roughly 96% seen once. The sequenced material came from T cells isolated from PBMCs. The source is a human donor in good health. CDR3s include the opening cysteine and the closing phenylalanine or tryptophan. A D gene is named only where the DNA matches it firmly. Not all rows give a size; the values are once, few, many and, for expanded clones, a class.

j_call: TRBJ2-3
d_call: TRBD2
v_call: TRBV25-1
clone_size: NA
cdr3_nt: TGTGCCAGCAGTCCATGGGGGACTAGCGGCACAGATACGCAGTATTTT
cdr3_aa: CASSPWGTSGTDTQYF

j_call: TRBJ2-3
d_call: TRBD2
v_call: TRBV5-1
clone_size: once
cdr3_nt: TGCGCCAGCAGCCCTCGAGCGGGAGCCGGCACAGATACGCAGTATTTT
cdr3_aa: CASSPRAGAGTDTQYF

j_call: TRBJ1-4
d_call: NA
v_call: TRBV10-3
clone_size: NA
cdr3_nt: TGTGCCATCAGTGAACCCAGAAATGAAAAACTGTTTTTT
cdr3_aa: CAISEPRNEKLFF

j_call: TRBJ2-7
d_call: TRBD1
v_call: TRBV7-9
clone_size: NA
cdr3_nt: TGTGCCAGCAGTCTCCTCAGGACAGGCAGCTCCTACGAGCAGTACTTC
cdr3_aa: CASSLLRTGSSYEQYF

j_call: TRBJ2-5
d_call: NA
v_call: TRBV4-2
clone_size: NA
cdr3_nt: TGTGCCAGCAGCCAAGAGAGGGAGAGGGTCCGGGACCAAGAGACCCAGTACTTC
cdr3_aa: CASSQERERVRDQETQYF

j_call: TRBJ1-5
d_call: TRBD1
v_call: TRBV4-1
clone_size: NA
cdr3_nt: TGCGCCAGCAGCCAAGAAGGACAGGGGAGTCAGCCCCAGCATTTT
cdr3_aa: CASSQEGQGSQPQHF

j_call: TRBJ2-3
d_call: TRBD1
v_call: TRBV7-8
clone_size: NA
cdr3_nt: TGTGCCAGCAGCTTAGGATGGGACAGAGGGATACATACGCAGTATTTT
cdr3_aa: CASSLGWDRGIHTQYF

j_call: TRBJ1-4
d_call: NA
v_call: TRBV9
clone_size: once
cdr3_nt: TGTGCCAGCAGCGTAGGAGGGTTTGCTGAAAAACTGTTTTTT
cdr3_aa: CASSVGGFAEKLFF

j_call: TRBJ2-7
d_call: TRBD2
v_call: TRBV6-1
clone_size: NA
cdr3_nt: TGTGCCAGCAGTGCCCGACTAGCGGGAACCTACGAGCAGTACTTC
cdr3_aa: CASSARLAGTYEQYF

j_call: TRBJ1-1
d_call: NA
v_call: TRBV6-6
clone_size: NA
cdr3_nt: TGTGCCAGCAGTTTACAGGGCTATACTGAAGCTTTCTTT
cdr3_aa: CASSLQGYTEAFF

j_call: TRBJ1-2
d_call: NA
v_call: TRBV6-1
clone_size: NA
cdr3_nt: TGTGCCAGCAGTGAAATTCGGACCCACGGGAACGGCTACACCTTC
cdr3_aa: CASSEIRTHGNGYTF

j_call: TRBJ2-1
d_call: TRBD1
v_call: TRBV30
clone_size: NA
cdr3_nt: TGTGCCTGGGCCGGGACAGGGTCTAACGATGAGCAGTTCTTC
cdr3_aa: CAWAGTGSNDEQFF

j_call: TRBJ2-6
d_call: NA
v_call: TRBV11-3
clone_size: NA
cdr3_nt: TGTGCCAGCAGCTTAGATGGGACTTCTGGGGCCAACGTCCTGACTTTC
cdr3_aa: CASSLDGTSGANVLTF

j_call: TRBJ1-2
d_call: TRBD1
v_call: TRBV28
clone_size: NA
cdr3_nt: TGTGCCAGCAGTCCCCCTGGACAGGCATATGGCTACACCTTC
cdr3_aa: CASSPPGQAYGYTF

j_call: TRBJ2-1
d_call: TRBD1
v_call: TRBV19
clone_size: NA
cdr3_nt: TGTGCCAGTAGTCCATACCGGGACAGCAACAATGAGCAGTTCTTC
cdr3_aa: CASSPYRDSNNEQFF

j_call: TRBJ2-7
d_call: TRBD1
v_call: TRBV11-3
clone_size: NA
cdr3_nt: TGTGCCAGCAGCTTGGACAGGGGTCCCGAGCAGTACTTC
cdr3_aa: CASSLDRGPEQYF

j_call: TRBJ1-5
d_call: TRBD1
v_call: TRBV19
clone_size: NA
cdr3_nt: TGTGCCAGTAGTATAGATGGGACAGGGGGCGAAGTTTTTCAGCCCCAGCATTTT
cdr3_aa: CASSIDGTGGEVFQPQHF

j_call: TRBJ2-7
d_call: TRBD1
v_call: TRBV5-1
clone_size: NA
cdr3_nt: TGCGCCAGCAGCCCGCGGACAGGCCCATACGAGCAGTACTTC
cdr3_aa: CASSPRTGPYEQYF

j_call: TRBJ2-3
d_call: TRBD1
v_call: TRBV7-9
clone_size: NA
cdr3_nt: TGTGCCAGCAGGACAGGGGAGGATACGCAGTATTTT
cdr3_aa: CASRTGEDTQYF

j_call: TRBJ2-3
d_call: NA
v_call: TRBV2
clone_size: NA
cdr3_nt: TGTGCCAGCAGTGTGGAGGGGAGTGGGGGGGATACGCAGTATTTT
cdr3_aa: CASSVEGSGGDTQYF

j_call: TRBJ1-5
d_call: TRBD1
v_call: TRBV5-1
clone_size: NA
cdr3_nt: TGCGCCAGCAGCTTGGGGGGGACAGAGTACAATCAGCCCCAGCATTTT
cdr3_aa: CASSLGGTEYNQPQHF

j_call: TRBJ2-7
d_call: TRBD2
v_call: TRBV28
clone_size: NA
cdr3_nt: TGTGCCAGCAGTTTAGCGGGAGGAATCCACGAGCAGTACTTC
cdr3_aa: CASSLAGGIHEQYF

j_call: TRBJ1-1
d_call: NA
v_call: TRBV20-1
clone_size: NA
cdr3_nt: TGCAGTCCGGACAAGAACACTGAAGCTTTCTTT
cdr3_aa: CSPDKNTEAFF

j_call: TRBJ1-2
d_call: NA
v_call: TRBV29-1
clone_size: NA
cdr3_nt: TGCAGCGGAGAAGGCCTTAACAGGGATGGTGGCTACACCTTC
cdr3_aa: CSGEGLNRDGGYTF

j_call: TRBJ1-1
d_call: TRBD1
v_call: TRBV18
clone_size: NA
cdr3_nt: TGTGCCAGCTCACCGCAGGGGGACATGAACACTGAAGCTTTCTTT
cdr3_aa: CASSPQGDMNTEAFF

j_call: TRBJ2-3
d_call: TRBD1
v_call: TRBV7-9
clone_size: once
cdr3_nt: TGTGCCAGCAGCTTATATGGTTGGGACAGGGCGGTACCAGATACGCAGTATTTT
cdr3_aa: CASSLYGWDRAVPDTQYF

j_call: TRBJ1-5
d_call: NA
v_call: TRBV5-8
clone_size: NA
cdr3_nt: TGTGCCAGCAGTTACAATCAGCCCCAGCATTTT
cdr3_aa: CASSYNQPQHF

j_call: TRBJ1-4
d_call: TRBD1
v_call: TRBV27
clone_size: NA
cdr3_nt: TGTGCCAGCAGTTTATGGGGACAGGGTGAGGTATTGGAAGAAAAACTGTTTTTT
cdr3_aa: CASSLWGQGEVLEEKLFF

j_call: TRBJ2-7
d_call: TRBD2
v_call: TRBV10-2
clone_size: NA
cdr3_nt: TGCGCCAGCAGCCTACTAGCGTCCTACGAGCAGTACTTC
cdr3_aa: CASSLLASYEQYF

j_call: TRBJ2-3
d_call: NA
v_call: TRBV4-2
clone_size: NA
cdr3_nt: TGTGCCAGCAGCCAAGGGTCCAGGGGATCATCGGCAGATACGCAGTATTTT
cdr3_aa: CASSQGSRGSSADTQYF

j_call: TRBJ1-2
d_call: TRBD1
v_call: TRBV11-2
clone_size: NA
cdr3_nt: TGTGCCAGCAGCTTATCCGAGGGGGCTAATTTCTATGGCTACACCTTC
cdr3_aa: CASSLSEGANFYGYTF

j_call: TRBJ2-7
d_call: NA
v_call: TRBV9
clone_size: NA
cdr3_nt: TGTGCCAGCAGCGTAGTTCCGGGGTACGAGCAGTACTTC
cdr3_aa: CASSVVPGYEQYF

j_call: TRBJ2-7
d_call: NA
v_call: TRBV29-1
clone_size: once
cdr3_nt: TGCAGCGTAGAAGGTAACTTCTTC
cdr3_aa: CSVEGNFF

j_call: TRBJ2-7
d_call: TRBD2
v_call: TRBV28
clone_size: NA
cdr3_nt: TGTGCCACTCTTCTAGCGGGAGGGCCGAGGTACGAGCAGTACTTC
cdr3_aa: CATLLAGGPRYEQYF

j_call: TRBJ2-1
d_call: NA
v_call: TRBV27
clone_size: NA
cdr3_nt: TGTGCCAGCAGTTTGTCTGAGGGGGGGCTGGTTTTCGAGCAGTTCTTC
cdr3_aa: CASSLSEGGLVFEQFF

j_call: TRBJ1-4
d_call: TRBD1
v_call: TRBV13
clone_size: NA
cdr3_nt: TGTGCCAGCAGCCTTCGGGGGACAGGCGCAACTAATGAAAAACTGTTTTTT
cdr3_aa: CASSLRGTGATNEKLFF

j_call: TRBJ1-1
d_call: NA
v_call: TRBV19
clone_size: NA
cdr3_nt: TGTGCCAGTAGTGTCGGAGAGAACACTGAAGCTTTCTTT
cdr3_aa: CASSVGENTEAFF

j_call: TRBJ2-5
d_call: TRBD2
v_call: TRBV7-3
clone_size: NA
cdr3_nt: TGTGCCAGCAGCCCACGGGGACTAGCGGGAGGCGGGGGGACCCAGTACTTC
cdr3_aa: CASSPRGLAGGGGTQYF

j_call: TRBJ1-1
d_call: NA
v_call: TRBV11-2
clone_size: NA
cdr3_nt: TGTGCCAGCAGCTTAAACAGGCCGTCTGAAGCTTTCTTT
cdr3_aa: CASSLNRPSEAFF

j_call: TRBJ1-4
d_call: TRBD1
v_call: TRBV2
clone_size: NA
cdr3_nt: TGTGCGAAAACAGGGGGCGCCTCTAATGAAAAACTGTTTTTT
cdr3_aa: CAKTGGASNEKLFF

j_call: TRBJ2-2
d_call: NA
v_call: TRBV2
clone_size: NA
cdr3_nt: TGTGCCAGCAGTGAAGGGCAGGGTGTTGGGGAGCTGTTTTTT
cdr3_aa: CASSEGQGVGELFF

j_call: TRBJ2-3
d_call: TRBD2
v_call: TRBV15
clone_size: NA
cdr3_nt: TGTGCCACCAGCACCTCGGGTAGCGGGAGTTATACGCAGTATTTT
cdr3_aa: CATSTSGSGSYTQYF

j_call: TRBJ2-7
d_call: TRBD2
v_call: TRBV6-6
clone_size: NA
cdr3_nt: TGTGCCAGCAGTTACAGAACTAGCGTAAACTCCTACGAGCAGTACTTC
cdr3_aa: CASSYRTSVNSYEQYF

j_call: TRBJ1-1
d_call: NA
v_call: TRBV4-1
clone_size: many
cdr3_nt: TGCGCCAGCAGCCAAGATCCTAATTGGGGCGGCACTGAAGCTTTCTTT
cdr3_aa: CASSQDPNWGGTEAFF

j_call: TRBJ2-1
d_call: TRBD2
v_call: TRBV15
clone_size: NA
cdr3_nt: TGTGCCACCAGCAGAGATCGGGGAGGGCGGGCAGGTGAGCAGTTCTTC
cdr3_aa: CATSRDRGGRAGEQFF

j_call: TRBJ2-7
d_call: NA
v_call: TRBV21-1
clone_size: NA
cdr3_nt: TGTGCCAGCATCCCGGTGGAACACGATGACAGCGAGCAGTACTTC
cdr3_aa: CASIPVEHDDSEQYF

j_call: TRBJ2-3
d_call: NA
v_call: TRBV19
clone_size: NA
cdr3_nt: TGTGCCAGTAGTATGACGGGACTGTCGACAGATACGCAGTATTTT
cdr3_aa: CASSMTGLSTDTQYF

j_call: TRBJ2-7
d_call: TRBD2
v_call: TRBV6-1
clone_size: NA
cdr3_nt: TGTGCCAGCACCGGGGGGGCAGCTTACGAGCAGTACTTC
cdr3_aa: CASTGGAAYEQYF

j_call: TRBJ2-1
d_call: NA
v_call: TRBV7-3
clone_size: NA
cdr3_nt: TGTGCCAGCAGCTTACTTCCCATCTCACCGACGGACTTTTACAATGAGCAGTTCTTC
cdr3_aa: CASSLLPISPTDFYNEQFF

j_call: TRBJ2-7
d_call: NA
v_call: TRBV5-1
clone_size: once
cdr3_nt: TGCGCCAGCAGCTACCCGGGGTACTCCTACGAGCAGTACTTC
cdr3_aa: CASSYPGYSYEQYF

j_call: TRBJ1-4
d_call: TRBD1
v_call: TRBV2
clone_size: NA
cdr3_nt: TGTGCCAGCATCTGGGGGACAGGCGATGAAAAACTGTTTTTT
cdr3_aa: CASIWGTGDEKLFF

j_call: TRBJ2-1
d_call: NA
v_call: TRBV28
clone_size: NA
cdr3_nt: TGTGCCAGCAGTTTAATAGGGGATCCCTCCAATGAGCAGTTCTTC
cdr3_aa: CASSLIGDPSNEQFF

j_call: TRBJ2-7
d_call: NA
v_call: TRBV2
clone_size: NA
cdr3_nt: TGTGCCAGCAGTTTGACGGACATTTTCGTCAGCGTGGGCGAGCAGTACTTC
cdr3_aa: CASSLTDIFVSVGEQYF

j_call: TRBJ2-1
d_call: TRBD2
v_call: TRBV5-6
clone_size: NA
cdr3_nt: TGTGCCAGCAGCTTGACTAGCGGTTACAATGAGCAGTTCTTC
cdr3_aa: CASSLTSGYNEQFF

j_call: TRBJ1-3
d_call: NA
v_call: TRBV7-9
clone_size: NA
cdr3_nt: TGTGCCAGCAGCCAGAGGGCCCGGAACACCATATATTTT
cdr3_aa: CASSQRARNTIYF

j_call: TRBJ2-7
d_call: NA
v_call: TRBV19
clone_size: NA
cdr3_nt: TGTGCCAGTAGTGACAACTACGAGCAGTACTTC
cdr3_aa: CASSDNYEQYF

j_call: TRBJ2-5
d_call: TRBD2
v_call: TRBV15
clone_size: NA
cdr3_nt: TGTGCCACCAGCAGAGGGACTAGCGGGAGCGGAGAGACCCAGTACTTC
cdr3_aa: CATSRGTSGSGETQYF

j_call: TRBJ1-3
d_call: NA
v_call: TRBV6-5
clone_size: NA
cdr3_nt: TGTGCCAGCAGTCCCGGGGGAGAGGCTGGAAACACCATATATTTT
cdr3_aa: CASSPGGEAGNTIYF

j_call: TRBJ1-2
d_call: NA
v_call: TRBV2
clone_size: NA
cdr3_nt: TGTGCCAGCAGTATCCGGGTGGACTATGGCTACACCTTC
cdr3_aa: CASSIRVDYGYTF

j_call: TRBJ1-5
d_call: NA
v_call: TRBV6-6
clone_size: NA
cdr3_nt: TGTGCCAGCAGTTACTCTCGGGAGGGGCAGCCCCAGCATTTT
cdr3_aa: CASSYSREGQPQHF